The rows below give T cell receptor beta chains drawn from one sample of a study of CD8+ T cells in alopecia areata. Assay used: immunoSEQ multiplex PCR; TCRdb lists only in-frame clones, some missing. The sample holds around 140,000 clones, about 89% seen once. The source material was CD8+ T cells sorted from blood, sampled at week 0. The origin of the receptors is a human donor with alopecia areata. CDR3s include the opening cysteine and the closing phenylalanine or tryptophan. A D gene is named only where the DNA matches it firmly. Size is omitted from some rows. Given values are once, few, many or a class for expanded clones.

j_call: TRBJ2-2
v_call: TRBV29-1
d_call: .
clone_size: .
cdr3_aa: CSVERENTGELFF
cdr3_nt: TGCAGCGTTGAAAGGGAGAACACCGGGGAGCTGTTTTTT

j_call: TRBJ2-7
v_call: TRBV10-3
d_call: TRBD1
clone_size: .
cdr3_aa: CAISSGTGAYEQYF
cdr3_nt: TGTGCCATCAGTTCCGGGACAGGTGCCTACGAGCAGTACTTC

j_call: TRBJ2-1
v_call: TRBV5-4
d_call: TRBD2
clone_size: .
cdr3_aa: CANTGTSGGEQFF
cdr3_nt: TGTGCCAACACCGGGACTAGCGGCGGTGAGCAGTTCTTC

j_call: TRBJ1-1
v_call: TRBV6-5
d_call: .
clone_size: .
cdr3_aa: CASSYSAGLNTEAFF
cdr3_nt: TGTGCCAGCAGTTACTCGGCAGGCTTGAACACTGAAGCTTTCTTT

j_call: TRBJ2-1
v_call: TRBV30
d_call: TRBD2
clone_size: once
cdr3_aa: CAWSVSPSGTEQFF
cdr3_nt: TGTGCCTGGAGTGTATCCCCTAGCGGGACTGAGCAGTTCTTC

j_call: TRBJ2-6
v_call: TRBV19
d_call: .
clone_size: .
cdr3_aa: CASSIGYSGANVLTF
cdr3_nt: TGTGCCAGTAGTATAGGGTACTCTGGGGCCAACGTCCTGACTTTC

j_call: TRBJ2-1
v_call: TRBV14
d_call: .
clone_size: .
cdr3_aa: CASSHRDSLRRNEQFF
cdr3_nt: TGTGCCAGCAGCCACCGGGACTCCCTGCGGCGCAATGAGCAGTTCTTC

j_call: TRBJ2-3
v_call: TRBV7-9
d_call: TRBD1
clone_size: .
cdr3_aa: CASSGAGTAFPDTQYF
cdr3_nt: TGTGCCAGCAGCGGCGCCGGGACAGCCTTCCCAGATACGCAGTATTTT

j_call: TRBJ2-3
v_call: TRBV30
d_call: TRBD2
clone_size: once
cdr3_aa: CAWSRSGGAADTQYF
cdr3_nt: TGTGCCTGGAGCCGCAGCGGGGGGGCCGCAGATACGCAGTATTTT

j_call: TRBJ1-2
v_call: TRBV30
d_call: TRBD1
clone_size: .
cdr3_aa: CAWSVRSAGGYGGYTF
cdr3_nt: TGTGCCTGGAGTGTACGGTCGGCAGGGGGATACGGTGGCTACACCTTC

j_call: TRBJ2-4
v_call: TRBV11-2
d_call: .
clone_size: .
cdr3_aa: CASSLGYRGSLAKNIQYF
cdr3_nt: TGTGCCAGCAGCTTAGGGTATAGGGGATCACTAGCCAAAAACATTCAGTACTTC

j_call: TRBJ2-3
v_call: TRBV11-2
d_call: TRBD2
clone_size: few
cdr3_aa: CASSSGTSGGDGDTQYF
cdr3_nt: TGTGCCAGCAGCTCCGGGACTAGCGGGGGGGATGGAGATACGCAGTATTTT

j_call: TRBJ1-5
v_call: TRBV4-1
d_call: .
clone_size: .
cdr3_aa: CASSQAPGLLSQPQHF
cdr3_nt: TGCGCCAGCAGCCAAGCCCCGGGACTGCTCTCTCAGCCCCAGCATTTT

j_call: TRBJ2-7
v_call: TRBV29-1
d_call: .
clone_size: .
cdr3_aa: CSGRDANSYEQYF
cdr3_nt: TGCAGCGGAAGGGACGCGAACTCCTACGAGCAGTACTTC

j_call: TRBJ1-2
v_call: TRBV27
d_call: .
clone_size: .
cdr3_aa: CASSKNRVYGYTF
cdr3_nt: TGTGCCAGCAGTAAGAACAGGGTCTATGGCTACACCTTC

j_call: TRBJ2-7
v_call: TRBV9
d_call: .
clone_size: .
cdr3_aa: CASSTSTNEQYF
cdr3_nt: TGTGCCAGTTCGACTAGTACCAACGAGCAGTACTTC

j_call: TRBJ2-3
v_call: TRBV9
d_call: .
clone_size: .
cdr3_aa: CASSERVEATQYF
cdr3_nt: TGTGCCAGCAGTGAAAGGGTGGAGGCTACGCAGTATTTT

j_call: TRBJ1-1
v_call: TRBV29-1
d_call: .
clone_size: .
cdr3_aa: CSVPNPRYEGDTEAFF
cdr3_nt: TGCAGCGTACCGAACCCTCGTTATGAGGGGGACACTGAAGCTTTCTTT

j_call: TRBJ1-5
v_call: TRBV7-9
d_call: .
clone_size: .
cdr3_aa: CASSSREQPQHF
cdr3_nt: TGTGCCAGCAGCTCGCGTGAACAGCCCCAGCATTTT

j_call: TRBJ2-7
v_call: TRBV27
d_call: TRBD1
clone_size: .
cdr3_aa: CASSLGWDSSYEQYF
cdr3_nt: TGTGCCAGCAGTTTGGGGTGGGACAGCTCCTACGAGCAGTACTTC

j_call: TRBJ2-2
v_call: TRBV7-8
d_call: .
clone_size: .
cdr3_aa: CASSPSEAPFTGELFF
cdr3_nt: TGTGCCAGCAGCCCCTCGGAGGCGCCCTTCACCGGGGAGCTGTTTTTT

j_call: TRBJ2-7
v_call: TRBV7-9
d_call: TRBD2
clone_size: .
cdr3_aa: CASSLAGTREKSEQYF
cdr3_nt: TGTGCCAGCAGCTTAGCCGGGACTAGGGAAAAATCGGAGCAGTACTTC